Below, one T cell receptor (beta chain) is given with its context. TCRdb's table, derived via immunoSEQ multiplex PCR, lists solely in-frame clones and lacks some. The profile shows around 150,000 clones, 84% of them singletons. This sample is part of a study of blood T cell repertoires in COVID-19. Study summary: The study drew acute and convalescent COVID-19 samples from the United States, Italy and Spain.

Germline V gene data show CDR1 as SGHRS and CDR2 as YFSETQ. Trimming removed 4 bases at V and 0 bases at J, with 8 bases between. CDR3 length equals 14 residues. The study drew participants aged about 18 to 89 years from about two dozen US areas. The chain has TRBV5-1 and TRBJ1-3; tentative D call: TRBD1 (5 bases). Sequenced: PBMCs or T cells enriched from blood (not recorded which). This sequence was found in a woman between 45 and 65 years old with acute COVID-19. The CDR3 DNA is TGCGCCAGCAGCGGCGGGACCTCTGGAAACACCATATATTTT. Protein product: CASSGGTSGNTIYF.